This TCR beta chain was identified during a study of blood T cell repertoires in COVID-19. Germline lookup yields CDR1 SGHNT and CDR2 YYREEE (reference sequence). V was shortened by 4 bases and J by 4 bases, with 17 bases between the two germline ends. The CDR3 totals 16 residues. Sequencing was performed with immunoSEQ multiplex PCR; in TCRdb, only in-frame clones are kept and a portion is missing. The sample comprises under 130,000 clones, roughly 69% of which are singletons, and about 6% rests with the top ten. This clone was recorded only once. This clonotype originated in an elderly man with acute or convalescent COVID-19. The sequenced material came from peripheral blood. V and J are TRBV5-4 and TRBJ2-2, with D possibly matching TRBD1 (5 bases). The CDR3: CASSAATSRVTGELFF. The CDR3 bases are TGTGCCAGCAGCGCGGCGACCTCCAGGGTCACCGGGGAGCTGTTTTTT.